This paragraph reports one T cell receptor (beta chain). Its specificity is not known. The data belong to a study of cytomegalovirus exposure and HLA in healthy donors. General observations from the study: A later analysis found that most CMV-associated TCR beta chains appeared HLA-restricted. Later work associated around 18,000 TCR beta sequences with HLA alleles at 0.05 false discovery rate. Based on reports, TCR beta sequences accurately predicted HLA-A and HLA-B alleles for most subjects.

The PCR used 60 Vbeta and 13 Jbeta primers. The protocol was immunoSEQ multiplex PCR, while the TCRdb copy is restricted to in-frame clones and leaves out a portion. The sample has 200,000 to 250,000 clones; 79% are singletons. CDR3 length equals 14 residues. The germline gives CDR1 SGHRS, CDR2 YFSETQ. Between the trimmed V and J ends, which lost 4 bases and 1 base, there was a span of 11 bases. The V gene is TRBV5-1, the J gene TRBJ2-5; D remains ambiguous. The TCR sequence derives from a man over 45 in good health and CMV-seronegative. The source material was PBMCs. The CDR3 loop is CASSRVTVQETQYF. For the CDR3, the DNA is TGCGCCAGCAGCCGCGTTACAGTCCAAGAGACCCAGTACTTC.